This TCR beta chain originates from a study of identifying expanded T cells in peripheral blood. Study results and caveats: Differentially abundant clones: 0.95 to 1.5 between replicates, approximately 16 at approximately two weeks, 19 to 20 at four. Variance in clone template counts between approximately two-week samples significantly increased with total template count across all healthy donors.

Healthy donors had no documented immune events, such as infections, while sampled. Germline CDR1 and CDR2: MNHNS and SASEGT. The V gene lost 2 bases and the J gene lost 5 bases, with 13 bases spanning the gap. The CDR3 runs to 14 residues. Method: immunoSEQ multiplex PCR; TCRdb's copy keeps in-frame clones and lacks some. The table records tens of thousands of clones, over 75% of them present only once. This clone was seen a few times. Its antigen is not identified. The J gene is TRBJ2-7, the V gene TRBV6-1; D is possibly TRBD1 (5 bases). This TCR was sampled from a person between 18 and 75 years old in good health. The sample comprised blood. The CDR3 spells CASSENWQGNEQYF. Here the CDR3 DNA reads TGTGCCAGCAGTGAAAACTGGCAGGGCAACGAGCAGTACTTC.